A single sample is the source of the 19 T cell receptor beta chains below, sequenced in a study of T cell repertoires in cytomegalovirus infection (dated by TCRdb to about 2019). These receptors' targets are unknown. In light of the paper, this sample's treatment or condition label describes: in vitro stimulation with specific CMV peptide epitopes to enrich CMV-specific T cells. The sequencer was an Illumina HiSeq 1500. Using fastp trimming at Q25 and MiXCR clonotype assembly, TCRdb reanalyzed the public sequencing data and kept in-frame beta chains. Entries that share a CDR3 protein sequence are merged under the most common genes and DNA. Within this sample are about 900,000 distinct CDR3 sequences, with around 32% of them counted one time only. The biggest ten clones account for 13% of the sample. The source was cultured CD8+ T cells from PBMCs, collected from culture after CMV antigen stimulation. The receptors here all came from a human donor in good health (CMV status not recorded). Some clones in this sample may be carry-over from other donors' samples.

V gene TRBV6-6 combines with J gene TRBJ2-7; 8 bases match TRBD1. Germline V lookup: CDR1 MNHNY, CDR2 SVGAGI (reference sequence). The CDR3 runs to 14 residues. Trimming removed 6 bases from V and 0 bases from J; junction bases left unmatched: 4. CDR3 in DNA: TGTGCCAGCAGAAACAGGGGGAGCTCCTACGAGCAGTACTTC. Translated, it gives CASRNRGSSYEQYF.

This clonotype appeared a few times. The gene calls are TRBV6-2 or TRBV6-3 and TRBJ1-1, with D uncertain. The CDR3 has 14 amino acids. The V gene's germline CDR1 is MNHEY and CDR2 SVGEGT. The V end lost 2 bases, the J end lost 0 bases, and 7 bases lay between the germline ends. The CDR3 loop is CASSYLTVNTEAFF. The DNA for the CDR3 is TGTGCCAGCAGTTACCTTACAGTGAACACTGAAGCTTTCTTT.

This clonotype has only a few counts. J is TRBJ1-1 and V is TRBV27; 8 bases line up with TRBD1. V shed 6 bases and J 3 bases; nucleotides not matched to a gene: 3. CDR3 length equals 13 residues. CDR1 and CDR2 from the germline V gene are MNHEY and SMNVEV (reference sequence). In nucleotides, the CDR3 is TGTGCCAGCAGGATACAGGGGGACACTGAAGCTTTCTTT. It encodes CASRIQGDTEAFF.

This sequence joins TRBV7-9 and TRBJ1-5; D unresolved. Trimming took off 1 base at V and 0 bases at J, with 13 bases between the two ends. The V gene's germline CDR1 is SEHNR and CDR2 FQNEAQ (reference sequence). This CDR3 has 17 amino acids. The CDR3 DNA reads TGTGCCAGCAGCTTAGTAGAGCGACACAATAGCAATCAGCCCCAGCATTTT. Translating it yields CASSLVERHNSNQPQHF.

This clonotype appeared a few times. The genes are TRBV19 and TRBJ1-1; 8 bases are a match to TRBD1. CDR1 and CDR2 from the germline V gene are LNHDA and SQIVND (reference sequence). The J segment lost 3 bases and the V segment lost 7 bases, leaving 13 bases of the junction unmatched. This CDR3 spans 16 amino acids. The CDR3 is CASTIGGAGGYTEAFF. The DNA of the CDR3 is TGTGCCAGTACCATTGGGGGGGCAGGGGGCTACACTGAAGCTTTCTTT. The full variable domain, rest sourced from reference TRBV19 and TRBJ1-1, is DGGITQSPKYLFRKEGQNVTLSCEQNLNHDAMYWYRQDPGQGLRLIYYSQIVNDFQKGDIAEGYSVSREKKESFPLTVTSAQKNPTAFYLCASTIGGAGGYTEAFFGQGTRLTVV.

This rearrangement joins TRBV24-1 to TRBJ1-1; maybe TRBD1 (5 bases). CDR1 KGHDR and CDR2 SFDVKD come from the germline V gene. Trimming took off 9 bases at V and 5 bases at J, with 15 bases between the two ends. This CDR3 has 13 amino acids. The CDR3 reads CATGTSLGTEAFF. CDR3 in DNA: TGTGCCACCGGGACGTCACTGGGGACTGAAGCTTTCTTT.

This clonotype was counted between two and nine times. The V call is TRBV7-2, the J call TRBJ2-5, with D maybe TRBD1 (6 bases). Germline lookup yields CDR1 SGHTA and CDR2 FQGNSA. The CDR3 is 12 residues long. The V gene lost 5 bases and the J gene lost 9 bases, with 13 bases spanning the gap. The CDR3 bases are TGTGCCAGCAGCGAACAGGGTGTCTCCCAGTACTTC. Its translation: CASSEQGVSQYF.

The gene calls are TRBV7-6 and TRBJ2-1; the match to TRBD1 covers 8 bases. V lost 0 bases, J lost 9 bases, and 7 bases stayed unmatched. The CDR3 length is 15 residues. The V gene's germline CDR1 is SGHVS and CDR2 FNYEAQ. This CDR3 is CASSLAGDRNAEQFF. The CDR3 DNA sequence: TGTGCCAGCAGCTTAGCGGGGGACAGGAATGCTGAGCAGTTCTTC.

This clonotype was seen a handful of times. This chain links TRBV19 with TRBJ1-6; no definite D call. V was clipped by 3 bases and J by 11 bases, with 11 bases between them. This CDR3 is built from 13 residues. Germline V gene data show CDR1 as LNHDA and CDR2 as SQIVND (reference sequence). Here the CDR3 reads CASSIGQFTPLHF. CDR3 DNA sequence: TGTGCCAGTAGTATTGGGCAGTTCACACCCCTCCACTTT.

This clonotype has a handful of counts. The chain combines TRBV7-3 with TRBJ2-6; either TRBD1 or TRBD2 may supply D (5 bases each). There are 18 residues in the CDR3. CDR1 and CDR2 from the germline V gene are SGHTA and FQGTGA. V was trimmed by 1 base and J by 0 bases, leaving 13 bases between them. The CDR3 loop reads CASSLRGSDLSGANVLTF. For the CDR3, the DNA is TGTGCCAGCAGCTTAAGGGGGTCCGATCTCTCTGGGGCCAACGTCCTGACTTTC.

In its sample, this clonotype was seen many times. The chain couples TRBV28 to TRBJ1-1; the D gene is possibly TRBD1 (5 bases). With 3 bases removed from V and 1 base from J, the gap between germline ends came to 15 bases. The CDR3 consists of 16 residues. CDR1 and CDR2 from the germline V gene are MDHEN and SYDVKM. The DNA of the CDR3 is TGTGCCAGCAGTTTCCGCTACAGGAACAAGAACACTGAAGCTTTCTTT. It encodes CASSFRYRNKNTEAFF.

CDR3 in amino acids: CASSLGPGTYNEQFF. The CDR3 DNA sequence: TGTGCCAGCAGCTTAGGACCTGGGACATACAATGAGCAGTTCTTC. V and J are TRBV7-9 and TRBJ2-1; D is possibly TRBD1 (6 bases). The germline V gene encodes CDR1 SEHNR and CDR2 FQNEAQ (reference sequence). This CDR3 has 15 amino acids. V was pared by 1 base and J by 4 bases, with 11 bases between.

The J gene is TRBJ1-2, the V gene TRBV5-1; unclear D gene. Germline V lookup: CDR1 SGHRS, CDR2 YFSETQ. V lost 4 bases, J lost 7 bases, and 14 bases lay in between. CDR3 length: 13 residues. CDR3 amino acids: CASSPGGSAGYTF. CDR3 in DNA: TGCGCCAGCAGCCCAGGAGGGTCTGCTGGCTACACCTTC.

This rearrangement joins TRBV27 to TRBJ1-4; D is uncertain. V was shortened by 6 bases and J by 3 bases, with 11 bases between the two germline ends. Germline CDR1 MNHEY, CDR2 SMNVEV (reference sequence). CDR3 length: 14 residues. The CDR3 is CASSLTASNEKLFF. For the CDR3, the DNA is TGTGCCAGCAGCCTGACGGCTTCTAATGAAAAACTGTTTTTT.

The genes are TRBV20-1 and TRBJ2-1; 7 positions match TRBD2. Germline assignment: CDR1 DFQATT and CDR2 SNEGSKA (reference sequence). Trimming cost V 1 base and J 3 bases; bases outside gene matches: 12. This CDR3 has 17 residues. As DNA, the CDR3 is TGCAGTGCTAGAGGACTAAGCGGGGATTCCCTCTACAATGAGCAGTTCTTC. Its protein is CSARGLSGDSLYNEQFF.

This clonotype has a count of ten or more. V usage is TRBV6-5 and J usage is TRBJ1-2; D call uncertain. Trimming pared 0 bases from V and 4 bases from J, leaving 6 bases between. Germline V gene sequence: CDR1 MNHEY, CDR2 SVGAGI. The CDR3 has 13 amino acids. CDR3 amino acids: CASSYSTGYGYTF. Written as DNA, the CDR3 is TGTGCCAGCAGTTACTCGACGGGCTATGGCTACACCTTC.

The chain carries TRBV7-9 and TRBJ2-7; D is unresolved. Germline CDR1 is SEHNR and CDR2 is FQNEAQ (reference sequence). CDR3 length equals 14 residues. V lost 2 bases, J lost 3 bases, and 11 bases lay in between. The CDR3 nucleotides are TGTGCCAGCAGCTTATCGGGCCGCGGCTACGAGCAGTACTTC. Its protein is CASSLSGRGYEQYF.

This clonotype has a single count. The CDR3 DNA reads as TGTGCCAGTAGTATTTCGGTCTACCAAGAGACCCAGTACTTC. Protein product: CASSISVYQETQYF. V and J are TRBV19 and TRBJ2-5; unclear D gene. Trimming pared 3 bases from V and 0 bases from J, leaving 8 bases between. CDR1 is LNHDA and CDR2 is SQIVND in the germline V gene (reference sequence). This CDR3 comprises 14 residues.

This clonotype was detected only a few times. This sequence joins TRBV6-2 or TRBV6-3 and TRBJ2-1; D perhaps matches TRBD2 (6 bases). The CDR3 covers 16 residues. Germline V gene lookup returns CDR1 MNHEY and CDR2 SVGEGT. The V gene lost 4 bases and the J gene lost 4 bases, with 17 bases spanning the gap. CDR3 loop: CASSSIDGRQYNEQFF. CDR3 nucleotide sequence: TGTGCCAGCAGTTCAATTGACGGGAGACAGTACAATGAGCAGTTCTTC.